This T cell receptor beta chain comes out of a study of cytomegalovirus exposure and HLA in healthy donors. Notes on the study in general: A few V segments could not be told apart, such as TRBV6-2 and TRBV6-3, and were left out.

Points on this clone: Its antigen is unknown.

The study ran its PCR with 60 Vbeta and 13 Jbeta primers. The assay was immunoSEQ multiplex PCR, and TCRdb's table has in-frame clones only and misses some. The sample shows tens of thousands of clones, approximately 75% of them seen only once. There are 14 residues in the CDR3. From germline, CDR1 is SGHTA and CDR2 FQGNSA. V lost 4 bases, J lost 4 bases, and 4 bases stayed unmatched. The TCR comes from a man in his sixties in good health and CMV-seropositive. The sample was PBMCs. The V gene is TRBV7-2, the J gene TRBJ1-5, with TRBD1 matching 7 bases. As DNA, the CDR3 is TGTGCCAGCAGCTCGGACAGGAGGAATCAGCCCCAGCATTTT. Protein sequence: CASSSDRRNQPQHF.